This record covers a single T cell receptor beta chain. This clone was detected only a few times. Its cognate antigen has yet to be identified. It has no much larger one-base neighbor in the sample; base qualities were not kept. V is pared back by 4 bases and J by 7 bases, with 11 bases lying between the germline termini. Looking up the germline V gene yields CDR1 SNHLY and CDR2 FYNNEI. From its cysteine to its phenylalanine, the CDR3 spans 13 amino acids. Only the CDR3 portion is preserved as DNA: 39 bases, with reading frame beginning at the first base. TCRbeta CDR3 regions were amplified from genomic DNA using the immunoSEQ Assay, a bias-controlled multiplex PCR. The paper's data handling went like this. The number of nucleated cells in each sample was estimated by amplification of reference gene primers within the assay. Sequence reads were collapsed and filtered to measure the absolute abundance of every unique TCRbeta CDR3 rearrangement. For each sample, productive Simpson clonality was calculated by taking the square root of Simpson's diversity index across productive rearrangements. TCRdb obtained this table from immuneACCESS and retained in-frame rearrangements with V and J assigned. These tables miss some clones; where compared with another copy, unresolved V genes account for less than half of the shortfall, and the remainder is unexplained. V and J calls and clone size follow that table, whereas D and trimming were derived from the DNA. This sample comprises about 440,000 clones, approximately 90% of them detected only once. The top ten clones comprise about 4.5% of the sample.

Whole blood was collected in K2EDTA tubes by collaborating institutions according to the institutions' own protocols. Collaborator samples were shipped for TCRbeta analysis as frozen whole blood, isolated PBMCs, or DNA extracted from either sample type. This sample was taken from a study of blood T cell repertoires in COVID-19 (dated by TCRdb to about 2020). General notes on the study: Collaborator samples came from the United States, Italy and Spain and covered acute and convalescent phases of COVID-19. The repertoires were made available in a free public database intended to serve as a resource for research on the immune response to SARS-CoV-2. Where available, HLA class I and class II types were obtained from metadata supplied by the sample provider rather than from assay-based typing. The material from the prospective study consisted of cDNA or gDNA derived from T cells, B-cell-depleted T cells, or PBMCs. The samples were drawn from two sources: the first 160 participants of the ongoing ImmuneRACE study, and some 1,300 subjects contributed by 6 global collaborators. The sample metadata nearly always contained a de-identified subject ID, COVID-19 status, age in years and sex. The dataset comprised deeply sampled blood TCRbeta repertoires from subjects exposed to, actively infected with, or recovered from COVID-19.

What the research found in general, with its limitations: Clinical and demographic metadata were provided uncurated, with the amount varying by source and participant.

The chain is made from TRBV2 and TRBJ2-1; possibly the D gene is TRBD2, per 5 matching bases. The receptor was derived from a woman in her 30s with acute or convalescent COVID-19. Sequenced material: peripheral blood. The DNA sequence is as follows: TGTGCCAGCAGTGTTGGGCTAGCTAATGAGCAGTTCTTC. It is translated as CASSVGLANEQFF.